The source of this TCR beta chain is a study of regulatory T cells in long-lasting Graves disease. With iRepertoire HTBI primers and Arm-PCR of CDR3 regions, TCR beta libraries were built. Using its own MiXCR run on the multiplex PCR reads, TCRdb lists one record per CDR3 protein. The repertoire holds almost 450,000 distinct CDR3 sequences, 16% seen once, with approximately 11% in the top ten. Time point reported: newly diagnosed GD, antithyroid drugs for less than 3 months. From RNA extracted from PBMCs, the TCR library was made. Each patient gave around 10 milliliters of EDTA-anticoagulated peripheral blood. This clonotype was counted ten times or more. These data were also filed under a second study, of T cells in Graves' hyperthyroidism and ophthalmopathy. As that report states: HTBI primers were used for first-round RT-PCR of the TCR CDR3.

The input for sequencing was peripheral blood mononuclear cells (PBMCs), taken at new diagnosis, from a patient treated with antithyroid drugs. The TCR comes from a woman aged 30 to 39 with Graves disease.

The CDR3 DNA reads TGTGCCAGCTCACCACCACTAGTGCAGCCCAACTCGGGCGAGCAGTACTTC. Translation gives CASSPPLVQPNSGEQYF. This chain connects TRBV18 to TRBJ2-7, with D maybe TRBD2 (5 bases). Trimming stripped 0 bases from V and 6 bases from J, with 21 bases between. This CDR3 region has 17 residues. Germline V gene lookup returns CDR1 KGHSH and CDR2 LQKENI.